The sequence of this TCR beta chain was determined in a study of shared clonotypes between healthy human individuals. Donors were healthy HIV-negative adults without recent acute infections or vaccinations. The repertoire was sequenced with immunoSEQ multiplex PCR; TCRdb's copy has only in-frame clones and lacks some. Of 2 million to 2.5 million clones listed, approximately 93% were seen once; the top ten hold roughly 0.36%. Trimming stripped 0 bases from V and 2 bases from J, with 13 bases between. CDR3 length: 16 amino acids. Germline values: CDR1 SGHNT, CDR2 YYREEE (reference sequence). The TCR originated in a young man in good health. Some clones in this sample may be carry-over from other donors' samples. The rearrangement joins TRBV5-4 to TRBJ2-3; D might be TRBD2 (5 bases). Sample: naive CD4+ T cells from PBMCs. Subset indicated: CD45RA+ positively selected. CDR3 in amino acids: CASSLAAGLYTDTQYF. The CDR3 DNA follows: TGTGCCAGCAGCTTGGCCGCTGGACTCTACACAGATACGCAGTATTTT. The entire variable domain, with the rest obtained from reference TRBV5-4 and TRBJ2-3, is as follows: ETGVTQSPTHLIKTRGQQVTLRCSSQSGHNTVSWYQQALGQGPQFIFQYYREEENGRGNFPPRFSGLQFPNYSSELNVNALELDDSALYLCASSLAAGLYTDTQYFGPGTRLTVL.